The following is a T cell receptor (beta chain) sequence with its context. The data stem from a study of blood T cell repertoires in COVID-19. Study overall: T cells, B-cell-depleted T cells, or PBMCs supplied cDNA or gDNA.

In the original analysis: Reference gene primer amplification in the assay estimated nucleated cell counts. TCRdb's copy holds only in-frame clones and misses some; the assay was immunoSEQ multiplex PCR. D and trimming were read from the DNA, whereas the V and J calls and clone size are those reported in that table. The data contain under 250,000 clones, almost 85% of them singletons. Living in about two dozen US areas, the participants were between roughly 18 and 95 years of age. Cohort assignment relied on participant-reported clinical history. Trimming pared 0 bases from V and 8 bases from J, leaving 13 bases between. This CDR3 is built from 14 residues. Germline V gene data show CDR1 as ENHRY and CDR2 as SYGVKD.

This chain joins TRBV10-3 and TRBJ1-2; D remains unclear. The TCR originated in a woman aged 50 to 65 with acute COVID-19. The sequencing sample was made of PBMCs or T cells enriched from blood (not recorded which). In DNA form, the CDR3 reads TGTGCCATCAGTGAGTCTGGTACAGTGGAAGGCTACACCTTC. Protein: CAISESGTVEGYTF.